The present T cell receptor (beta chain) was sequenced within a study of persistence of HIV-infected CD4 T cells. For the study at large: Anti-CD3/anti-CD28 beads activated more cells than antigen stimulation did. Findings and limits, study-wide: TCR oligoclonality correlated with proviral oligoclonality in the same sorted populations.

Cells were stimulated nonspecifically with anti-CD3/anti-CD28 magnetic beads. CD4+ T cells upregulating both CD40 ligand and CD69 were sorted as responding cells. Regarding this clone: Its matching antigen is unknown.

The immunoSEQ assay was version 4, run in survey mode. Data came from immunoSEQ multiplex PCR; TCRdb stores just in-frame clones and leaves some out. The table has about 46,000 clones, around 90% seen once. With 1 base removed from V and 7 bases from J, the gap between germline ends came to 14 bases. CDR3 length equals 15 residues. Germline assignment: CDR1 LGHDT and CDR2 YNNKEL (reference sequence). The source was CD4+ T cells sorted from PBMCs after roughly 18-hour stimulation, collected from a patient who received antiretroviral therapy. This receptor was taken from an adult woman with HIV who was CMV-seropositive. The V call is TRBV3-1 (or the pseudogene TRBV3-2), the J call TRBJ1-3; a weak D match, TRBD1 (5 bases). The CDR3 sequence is CASSQGDYLRNTIYF. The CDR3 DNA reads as TGTGCCAGCAGCCAAGGGGACTACTTGCGTAACACCATATATTTT.